Following are 30 T cell receptor beta chains from one sample sequenced in a study of T cell clonality in common variable immunodeficiency. Overall study results and limits: Reportedly, TCR beta sequences from common variable immunodeficiency showed fewer deletions and N-nucleotide insertions.

Their specific antigens are unknown. Generated by immunoSEQ multiplex PCR, the TCRdb table keeps only in-frame clones and is missing some. The table lists 7,100 or so clones, with no singletons. The sequenced material came from peripheral blood mononuclear cells. The receptors were gathered from a human donor with common variable immunodeficiency.

With regard to this clone: With the read ending 3 residues before the CDR3 end, the germline J gene is used to fill in that end. The J gene is TRBJ2-3, the V gene TRBV19, with D possibly TRBD1 on 5 matching bases. CDR3 length equals 16 residues. Germline loops: CDR1 LNHDA, CDR2 SQIVND (reference sequence). Trimming left V 2 bases short and J 0 bases short, with 12 bases between. CDR3 region: CASSIQTDLSTDTQYF. CDR3 bases read: TGTGCCAGTAGTATACAGACAGACCTAAGCACAGATACG.

By share, this clone ranks as medium-sized. With the read ending 3 residues before the CDR3 end, the germline J gene is used to fill in that end. This chain links TRBV28 with TRBJ2-3, with a weak D call TRBD1 (5 bases). Germline values: CDR1 MDHEN, CDR2 SYDVKM. The V gene lost 3 bases and the J gene lost 4 bases, with 14 bases spanning the gap. CDR3 length: 15 amino acids. The sequenced part of the CDR3 DNA is TGTGCCAGCAGTTTCCAGGGAAGAAGCGCAGATACG. As protein: CASSFQGRSADT. The entire CDR3 reads CASSFQGRSADTQYF.

In the case of this clone: The CDR3 goes on 3 residues after the read ends, and that part is filled in from the germline J gene. The chain carries TRBV7-9 and TRBJ2-7; no clear D gene. V was clipped by 2 bases and J by 4 bases, with 12 bases between them. This CDR3 contains 14 residues. The V gene's germline CDR1 is SEHNR and CDR2 FQNEAQ (reference sequence). Incomplete CDR3 DNA: TGTGCCAGCAGCTTATCAGCGAGCGTATACGAG. This encodes CASSLSASVYE. The CDR3 as a whole reads CASSLSASVYEQYF.

Concerning this clone: The sequenced fragment ends 3 residues before the CDR3 boundary, so the rest is inferred from the germline J gene. The chain has TRBV19 and TRBJ1-5, with 10 nucleotides matching TRBD1. The junction had 2 bases not matched to a gene; V was cut back by 4 bases and J by 2 bases. This CDR3 has 15 residues. Germline lookup yields CDR1 LNHDA and CDR2 SQIVND (reference sequence). CDR3 in amino acids: CASSTTGGGNQPQHF. The CDR3 DNA, read in part, is TGTGCCAGTAGTACGACAGGGGGCGGCAATCAGCCC.

This clone was found a few times. The read ends 3 residues before the CDR3 terminus; that terminus is restored from the germline J gene. This sequence joins TRBV18 and TRBJ2-7; the match to TRBD2 covers 13 bases. Looked up from germline, CDR1 is KGHSH and CDR2 is LQKENI. This CDR3 has 16 residues. V was clipped by 4 bases and J by 6 bases; unmatched bases: 9. Incomplete CDR3 DNA: TGTGCCAGCTCACAAAACCAGGGACTAGCGGGACCCGAG. Translating gives CASSQNQGLAGPE. The CDR3 as a whole reads CASSQNQGLAGPEQYF.

Comments on this clone: The observed sequence ends 3 residues before the CDR3 terminus, with the missing tail filled in from the germline J gene. The V and J genes are TRBV7-9 and TRBJ2-2, with TRBD2 matching 7 bases. V was clipped by 4 bases and J by 5 bases; unmatched bases: 7. This CDR3 spans 15 amino acids. The V gene's germline CDR1 is SEHNR and CDR2 FQNEAQ (reference sequence). The sequenced CDR3 bases are TGTGCCAGCAGCTCAAGAGCGGGACGTACCGGGGAG. Encoded protein: CASSSRAGRTGE. In full, the CDR3 reads CASSSRAGRTGELFF.

This clone has just a few counts. The read terminates 3 residues ahead of where the CDR3 ends, so the germline J gene completes it. This rearrangement joins TRBV2 to TRBJ2-7; tentatively, D is TRBD2 (6 bases). V lost 1 base, J lost 0 bases, and 13 bases lay in between. Germline-derived CDR1 and CDR2 are SNHLY and FYNNEI. The CDR3 runs 16 residues. CDR3 loop: CASSEGGGVSSYEQYF. Incomplete CDR3 DNA: TGTGCCAGCAGTGAAGGAGGAGGGGTTAGCTCCTACGAG.

As regards this clone: The observed sequence ends 3 residues before the CDR3 terminus, with the missing tail filled in from the germline J gene. This chain connects TRBV7-6 to TRBJ2-1; 10 bases agree with TRBD1. From germline, CDR1 is SGHVS and CDR2 FNYEAQ. The CDR3 covers 17 residues. The V and J ends lost 5 bases and 6 bases, in that order; junction bases with no gene match: 13. The CDR3 loop is CASSLTLGQGGPNEQFF. CDR3 DNA, as far as it was read: TGTGCCAGCAGCCTAACCCTAGGACAGGGGGGGCCCAATGAG.

In its sample, this clone was seen a few times. The read finishes 3 residues shy of the CDR3 end, and the germline J gene is used to complete it. V usage is TRBV19 and J usage is TRBJ2-2, with 7 bases aligning to TRBD2. Germline trimming cut 5 bases from V and 6 bases from J; bases unmatched to any gene: 12. There are 16 residues in the CDR3. Germline CDR1 reads LNHDA; CDR2 reads SQIVND (reference sequence). The CDR3 loop reads CASSANVGGMSGELFF. The part of the CDR3 DNA that was read is TGTGCCAGTAGTGCCAATGTGGGGGGGATGTCCGGGGAG.

There are a few counts of this clone. With the read ending 3 residues before the CDR3 end, the germline J gene is used to fill in that end. V gene TRBV5-1 combines with J gene TRBJ2-5; D not resolved. Looked up from germline, CDR1 is SGHRS and CDR2 is YFSETQ. Deletions cut 1 base from V and 7 bases from J, with 11 bases between. This CDR3 is built from 13 residues. The CDR3 spells CASSLWAPGTQYF. The sequenced part of the CDR3 DNA is TGCGCCAGCAGCTTGTGGGCCCCAGGGACC.

In its sample, this clone was seen a few times. The observed sequence ends 3 residues before the CDR3 terminus, with the missing tail filled in from the germline J gene. The chain joins TRBV5-1 to TRBJ1-1; D may be TRBD1 (5 bases). Per the germline V gene, CDR1 is SGHRS and CDR2 is YFSETQ. This CDR3 has 16 amino acids. V lost 4 bases and J lost 5, with 21 bases in between. The sequenced part of the CDR3 DNA is TGCGCCAGCAGCCTCGACCCGACAGCGATGGGGACTGAA. Translating gives CASSLDPTAMGTE. The whole CDR3 is CASSLDPTAMGTEAFF. Filled out from reference TRBV5-1 and TRBJ1-1, the complete variable domain reads KAGVTQTPRYLIKTRGQQVTLSCSPISGHRSVSWYQQTPGQGLQFLFEYFSETQRNKGNFPGRFSGRQFSNSRSEMNVSTLELGDSALYLCASSLDPTAMGTEAFFGQGTRLTVV.

This clone was detected a few times. Read sequence stops 3 residues before the CDR3 end, and the germline J gene provides the missing end. The V gene is TRBV18, the J gene TRBJ2-5, with 13 nucleotides matching TRBD2. CDR1 KGHSH and CDR2 LQKENI come from the germline V gene. The CDR3 is 16 amino acids. V dropped 4 bases and J dropped 1; count of bases not matched to a gene: 3. CDR3 bases read: TGTGCCAGCTCACTGGGGACTAGCGGGACCCAAGAGACC. Its translation is CASSLGTSGTQET. The full CDR3 is CASSLGTSGTQETQYF. The variable domain in full, with the rest retrieved from reference TRBV18 and TRBJ2-5, is NAGVMQNPRHLVRRRGQEARLRCSPMKGHSHVYWYRQLPEEGLKFMVYLQKENIIDESGMPKERFSAEFPKEGPSILRIQQVVRGDSAAYFCASSLGTSGTQETQYFGPGTRLLVL.

This clone was detected only a few times. The read ends 3 residues early relative to the CDR3; the germline J gene fills the gap. The V gene is TRBV19, the J gene TRBJ2-3, with TRBD2 matching over 8 bases. Germline V gene data show CDR1 as LNHDA and CDR2 as SQIVND (reference sequence). The CDR3 extends over 17 amino acids. V shed 2 bases and J 2 bases; nucleotides not matched to a gene: 9. The CDR3 is CASSIPTGGTPTDTQYF. Incomplete CDR3 DNA: TGTGCCAGTAGTATACCCACGGGGGGGACCCCCACAGATACG.

In its sample, this clone is medium-sized. The observed sequence ends 3 residues before the CDR3 terminus, with the missing tail filled in from the germline J gene. This chain uses TRBV7-3 with TRBJ1-1; 8 nucleotides line up with TRBD1. V dropped 4 bases and J dropped 4; count of bases not matched to a gene: 2. Per the germline V gene, CDR1 is SGHTA and CDR2 is FQGTGA. The CDR3 loop spans 13 amino acids. The chain's CDR3 is CASSSGGPTEAFF. CDR3 DNA, as far as it was read: TGTGCCAGCAGCTCAGGGGGCCCCACTGAA. Using reference TRBV7-3 and TRBJ1-1 for the parts outside the CDR3, the full variable domain is GAGVSQTPSNKVTEKGKYVELRCDPISGHTALYWYRQSLGQGPEFLIYFQGTGAADDSGLPNDRFFAVRPEGSVSTLKIQRTERGDSAVYLCASSSGGPTEAFFGQGTRLTVV.

In its sample, this clone was seen a few times. Coverage ceases 3 residues before the CDR3 finishes, and the germline J gene fills in the end. This sample includes further DNA sequences coding for the same CDR3. This chain connects TRBV7-6 to TRBJ2-1, with 7 bases fitting TRBD2. This CDR3 region has 15 residues. V lost 5 bases and J lost 0; bases outside the gene matches: 4. CDR1 is SGHVS and CDR2 is FNYEAQ in the germline V gene. The CDR3 sequence: CASSPLASSYNEQFF. The sequenced part of the CDR3 DNA is TGTGCCAGCAGCCCACTAGCGAGCTCCTACAATGAG.

CDR3 sequence reads: CASSLSVAPNTEAFF. The DNA read from the CDR3 is TGTGCCAGCAGCTTATCCGTGGCTCCGAACACTGAA. The chain uses TRBV7-9 and TRBJ1-1, with D hard to call. The DNA ends 3 residues before the CDR3 does, and the rest of the CDR3 is filled in from the germline J gene. CDR1 and CDR2 from the germline V gene are SEHNR and FQNEAQ (reference sequence). The CDR3 runs to 15 residues. V was clipped by 2 bases and J by 1 base, with 11 bases between them.

In regard to this clone: The read falls 3 residues short of the CDR3 end, and the missing part is taken from the germline J gene. The chain combines TRBV7-6 with TRBJ1-1; D unclear. V gave up 2 bases and J gave up 4 bases, with 8 bases separating them. Germline CDR1 and CDR2: SGHVS and FNYEAQ. The CDR3 loop spans 13 amino acids. The CDR3 sequence: CASSLQGFTEAFF. CDR3 DNA (partial): TGTGCCAGCAGCTTACAAGGGTTCACTGAA.

Worth noting for this clone: The read ends 3 residues shy of where the CDR3 ends; the end is completed using the germline J gene. The J gene is TRBJ1-1, the V gene TRBV7-6; TRBD1 aligns across 7 bases. This CDR3 is 15 amino acids long. CDR1 and CDR2 (germline): SGHVS, FNYEAQ. J was trimmed by 2 bases and V by 5 bases; bases with no gene match: 8. The CDR3 loop is CASSGIGTANTEAFF. The CDR3 bases that were read are TGTGCCAGCAGCGGGATAGGGACAGCCAACACTGAA.

A few counts support this clone. Read coverage stops 3 residues before the CDR3 terminus; the germline J gene supplies the remainder. The chain has TRBV19 and TRBJ2-6; no reliable D call. V lost 2 bases to trimming and J lost 1 base, with 18 bases between them. The CDR3 is made up of 19 amino acids. CDR1 and CDR2 (germline): LNHDA, SQIVND (reference sequence). This CDR3 reads CASSIYLRQAWSGANVLTF. The CDR3 bases that were read are TGTGCCAGTAGTATATATCTACGGCAGGCGTGGTCTGGGGCCAACGTC.

This clone was counted only a few times. From the germline J gene comes the end of the CDR3, since the read stops 3 residues before it. The chain couples TRBV18 to TRBJ2-7; 12 nucleotides match TRBD1. CDR1 is KGHSH and CDR2 is LQKENI in the germline V gene. The V segment lost 4 bases and the J segment 5 bases; nucleotides outside the gene matches: 3. This CDR3 has 14 residues. This CDR3 is CASSLGTGGDEQYF. The DNA read from the CDR3 is TGTGCCAGCTCACTGGGGACAGGGGGCGACGAG. Based on the CDR3 plus reference TRBV18 and TRBJ2-7, the full variable domain is NAGVMQNPRHLVRRRGQEARLRCSPMKGHSHVYWYRQLPEEGLKFMVYLQKENIIDESGMPKERFSAEFPKEGPSILRIQQVVRGDSAAYFCASSLGTGGDEQYFGPGTRLTVT.

Concerning this clone: The read terminates 3 residues ahead of where the CDR3 ends, so the germline J gene completes it. The V and J genes are TRBV29-1 and TRBJ2-7; 13 bases agree with TRBD2. The CDR3 has 12 amino acids. Germline CDR1 reads SQVTM; CDR2 reads ANQGSEA. V shed 7 bases and J 3 bases; nucleotides not matched to a gene: 0. CDR3 bases read: TGCAGCGGACTAGCGGGAGGCTACGAG. This encodes CSGLAGGYE. The whole CDR3 sequence is CSGLAGGYEQYF.

This clone was detected only a few times. The read comes to an end 3 residues before the CDR3 does, leaving the germline J gene to fill in the end. The rearrangement links TRBV19 to TRBJ2-1, with TRBD2 as a possible D gene (6 bases). The germline V and J ends were trimmed by 7 bases and 4 bases, with 14 bases remaining between them. The V gene's germline CDR1 is LNHDA and CDR2 SQIVND (reference sequence). The CDR3 covers 14 residues. CDR3 residues: CASTAASAYNEQFF. The CDR3 DNA, read in part, is TGTGCCAGTACTGCGGCTAGCGCGTACAATGAG.

In this sample, this clone turned up a few times. The read falls 3 residues short of the CDR3 end, and the missing part is taken from the germline J gene. The chain links TRBV7-9 to TRBJ2-4; 8 bases match TRBD2. Germline V CDR1 and CDR2: SEHNR, FQNEAQ (reference sequence). V dropped 5 bases and J dropped 7; count of bases not matched to a gene: 10. The CDR3 is 15 amino acids. CDR3 bases read: TGTGCCAGCAGCCCGAGTAGCGGGGACCTGAACATT. It encodes CASSPSSGDLNI. The full-length CDR3 reads as CASSPSSGDLNIQYF.

Note on this clone: The read halts 3 residues ahead of the CDR3 end, with the missing end drawn from the germline J gene. The chain combines TRBV29-1 with TRBJ2-1; D may correspond to TRBD1 or TRBD2 (7 bases each). V lost 8 bases, J lost 8 bases, and 22 bases lay in between. This CDR3 comprises 14 residues. Germline values: CDR1 SQVTM, CDR2 ANQGSEA. Partial CDR3 DNA: TGCAGCCTCCAGGGGGGAGGGTCCATTGATGAG. Protein sequence: CSLQGGGSIDE. The complete CDR3 reads CSLQGGGSIDEQFF.

This clone appeared a few times. The CDR3 bases that were read are TGTGCCAGTAGTATAGATCGGTACAATGAG. It is translated as CASSIDRYNE. The complete CDR3 sequence is CASSIDRYNEQFF. The V gene is TRBV19, the J gene TRBJ2-1; D gene ambiguous. Read coverage stops 3 residues before the CDR3 terminus; the germline J gene supplies the remainder. In germline, CDR1 is LNHDA, CDR2 SQIVND (reference sequence). The CDR3 is 13 residues long. Trimming stripped 0 bases from V and 4 bases from J, with 4 bases between.

This clone was counted a few times. The read gets to within 3 residues of the CDR3 end, and the germline J gene fills in the rest. The chain employs TRBV7-6 and TRBJ1-1, with a weak D call TRBD1 (6 bases). Germline-derived CDR1 and CDR2 are SGHVS and FNYEAQ. V was clipped by 6 bases and J by 6 bases, with 14 bases between them. The CDR3 loop spans 13 amino acids. The covered CDR3 bases are TGTGCCAGCAGTTCGAACAGGGAGGCTGAA. As protein: CASSSNREAE. The whole CDR3 protein reads CASSSNREAEAFF.

The table lists this clone with a few counts. The DNA read from the CDR3 is TGTGCCAGCAGTCCCATGGGAGGGGAGAACACTGAA. Encoded protein: CASSPMGGENTE. The CDR3 in its entirety is CASSPMGGENTEAFF. This rearrangement joins TRBV6-2 or TRBV6-3 to TRBJ1-1, with D maybe TRBD1 (5 bases). The read gets to within 3 residues of the CDR3 end, and the germline J gene fills in the rest. The CDR3 totals 15 residues. Deletions cut 5 bases from V and 1 base from J, with 14 bases between. Germline V CDR1 and CDR2: MNHEY, SVGEGT.

This clone was observed a few times. The read ends 3 residues shy of where the CDR3 ends; the end is completed using the germline J gene. V is TRBV7-9 and J is TRBJ2-4, with 7 positions matching TRBD2. The junction had 7 bases not matched to a gene; V was cut back by 5 bases and J by 9 bases. The CDR3 is 13 amino acids. CDR1 and CDR2 from the germline V gene are SEHNR and FQNEAQ (reference sequence). The sequenced CDR3 bases are TGTGCCAGCAGCGCCCCCAGGGAGGGCATT. It codes for CASSAPREGI. The whole CDR3 protein reads CASSAPREGIQYF. Full variable domain (remainder filled in from reference TRBV7-9 and TRBJ2-4): DTGVSQNPRHKITKRGQNVTFRCDPISEHNRLYWYRQTLGQGPEFLTYFQNEAQLEKSRLLSDRFSAERPKGSFSTLEIQRTEQGDSAMYLCASSAPREGIQYFGAGTRLSVL.

This clone was seen only a few times. Read coverage stops 3 residues before the CDR3 terminus; the germline J gene supplies the remainder. The J gene is TRBJ1-5, the V gene TRBV7-9, with 8 bases identical to TRBD1. With 5 bases clipped from V and 6 bases from J, the junction kept 9 bases outside the gene matches. The CDR3 covers 15 residues. CDR1 and CDR2 from the germline V gene are SEHNR and FQNEAQ (reference sequence). Partial CDR3 DNA: TGTGCCAGCAGCGACACGACAGGGGACGGTCAGCCC. Translated: CASSDTTGDGQP. The CDR3 as a whole reads CASSDTTGDGQPQHF.

About this clone: The CDR3 goes on 3 residues after the read ends, and that part is filled in from the germline J gene. V gene TRBV5-6 combines with J gene TRBJ2-5; possible D gene TRBD2, 5 bases. Germline loops: CDR1 SGHDT, CDR2 YYEEEE. The CDR3 length is 14 residues. Trimming removed 0 bases from V and 6 bases from J, with 12 bases in between. CDR3 residues: CASSLAGVEKTQYF. The sequenced part of the CDR3 DNA is TGTGCCAGCAGCTTGGCCGGGGTAGAAAAGACC.